This TCR beta chain was recorded in a study of radiotherapy plus CTLA-4 blockade in lung cancer. TCRdb's copy holds only in-frame clones and misses some; the assay was immunoSEQ multiplex PCR. The sample lists 85,000 to 100,000 clones; less than 80% were seen once. Each patient with chemo-refractory metastatic non-small-cell lung cancer was treated with focal radiation plus CTLA-4 blockade using ipilimumab. Overall study results and limits: An expansion of tumor-derived TCR clones occurred in blood after radiotherapy plus ipilimumab.

This clone was observed a single time. No antigen is known for it. The V end lost 1 base, the J end lost 6 bases, and 16 bases lay between the germline ends. CDR1 and CDR2 (germline): LNHDA, SQIVND (reference sequence). This CDR3 comprises 15 residues. This specimen consisted of peripheral blood, obtained from a patient treated with radiotherapy plus ipilimumab. The V and J genes are TRBV19 and TRBJ2-7, with D possibly being TRBD2 (6 bases). The receptor was derived from a human donor with non-small cell lung cancer that progressed on radiotherapy plus ipilimumab. The CDR3 DNA follows: TGTGCCAGTAGTATAGTTGGGACTCCCGCGGGCGAGCAGTACTTC. This encodes CASSIVGTPAGEQYF. Complete variable domain (other parts from reference TRBV19 and TRBJ2-7): DGGITQSPKYLFRKEGQNVTLSCEQNLNHDAMYWYRQDPGQGLRLIYYSQIVNDFQKGDIAEGYSVSREKKESFPLTVTSAQKNPTAFYLCASSIVGTPAGEQYFGPGTRLTVT.